The present entry profiles one T cell receptor beta chain with its context. This entry comes from a study of blood T cell repertoires in COVID-19. Study at large: Acute and convalescent COVID-19 samples came from the United States, Italy and Spain. The analysed material was cDNA or gDNA that came from T cells, B-cell-depleted T cells, or PBMCs.

As processed by the authors: Reference gene primer amplification yielded estimated nucleated cell counts. Assay: immunoSEQ multiplex PCR; the TCRdb copy retains only in-frame clones and omits some. V and J calls and clone size are as listed in that table; D and trimming were resolved from the DNA. The data hold approximately 16,000 clones, with around 83% observed a single time. Trimming took off 1 base at V and 11 bases at J, with 9 bases between the two ends. Germline-derived CDR1 and CDR2 are LGHDT and YNNKEL (reference sequence). CDR3 length equals 12 residues. The rearrangement joins TRBV3-1 (or the pseudogene TRBV3-2) to TRBJ1-5; D gene unclear. The TCR originated in a man between 60 and 75 years old with acute or convalescent COVID-19. Material: peripheral blood. This chain's CDR3 is CASSQGEWAQHF. DNA of the CDR3: TGTGCCAGCAGCCAAGGGGAGTGGGCCCAGCATTTT.